The 24 T cell receptor beta chains presented below share a single source sample, sequenced in a study of human T cells and chemical hapten exposure. MiXCR, run by TCRdb on the RACE reads, gives a single entry per CDR3 protein. In the table there are about 170,000 distinct CDR3 sequences, 28% of which are singletons. Time point described: patch test 3, about 24 weeks after DPC sensitization. This sample's treatment: therapeutic diphenylcyclopropenone sensitization with weekly scalp DPC. Here the sequenced sample was whole blood, taken in connection with sensitization to the hapten diphenylcyclopropenone (DPC). These receptors all come from a woman under 30 with alopecia areata. Some clones in this sample may be carry-over from other donors' samples.

This clonotype was seen repeatedly, ten times or more. The chain couples TRBV29-1 to TRBJ2-7; TRBD1 agrees at 7 bases. The CDR3 runs to 13 residues. J gave up 9 bases and V 7 bases, and 15 bases lay outside the gene matches. CDR1 and CDR2 from the germline V gene are SQVTM and ANQGSEA. Here the CDR3 DNA reads TGCAGCGGATCGACAGGGAGCCTCTCGGGGCAGTACTTC. It specifies CSGSTGSLSGQYF.

In this sample, this clonotype turned up a few times. V usage is TRBV6-2 or TRBV6-3 and J usage is TRBJ2-7; D unresolved. In germline, CDR1 is MNHEY, CDR2 SVGEGT. V was cut by 4 bases and J by 9 bases, with 13 bases left in between. The CDR3 covers 12 residues. CDR3 in amino acids: CASSSHLFRQYF. The CDR3 nucleotides read TGTGCCAGCAGTTCCCACCTCTTCCGGCAGTACTTC.

This clonotype was counted between two and nine times. This chain uses TRBV10-3 with TRBJ2-7, with a possible D match to TRBD1 (5 bases). The CDR3 contains 13 residues. The V end lost 3 bases, the J end lost 4 bases, and 10 bases lay between the germline ends. Germline values: CDR1 ENHRY, CDR2 SYGVKD. The CDR3 loop is CAISEYQGYEQYF. CDR3 bases: TGTGCCATCAGTGAATATCAGGGTTACGAGCAGTACTTC.

This chain connects TRBV27 to TRBJ1-5; D gene unclear. From germline, CDR1 is MNHEY and CDR2 SMNVEV (reference sequence). V lost 5 bases and J lost 3, with 11 bases in between. This CDR3 has 14 amino acids. Here the CDR3 DNA reads TGTGCCAGCAGTCCCACCAGCGTCAATCAGCCCCAGCATTTT. Translated, it gives CASSPTSVNQPQHF.

This clonotype was found many times. The gene calls are TRBV23-1 and TRBJ2-2; maybe TRBD1 (6 bases). TRBV23-1 has ORF status, its function being uncertain. V was trimmed by 4 bases and J by 2 bases, leaving 23 bases between them. The CDR3 has 19 amino acids. The CDR3 sequence: CASSRARTGKTENTGELFF. DNA of the CDR3: TGCGCCAGCAGTCGCGCCCGTACAGGGAAAACGGAAAACACCGGGGAGCTGTTTTTT.

The rearrangement joins TRBV10-3 to TRBJ2-2; D gene unclear. This CDR3 spans 14 amino acids. The V end lost 8 bases, the J end lost 0 bases, and 10 bases lay between the germline ends. Germline CDR1 is ENHRY and CDR2 is SYGVKD. The DNA for the CDR3 is TGTGCCATCTCCAGAGAAGCGAACACCGGGGAGCTGTTTTTT. Encoded protein: CAISREANTGELFF.

In its sample, this clonotype was seen many times. The chain combines TRBV7-2 with TRBJ2-3; 10 positions agree with TRBD2. V gave up 1 base and J gave up 3 bases; unmatched junction bases: 7. CDR3 length equals 17 residues. CDR1 is SGHTA, CDR2 FQGNSA, per germline. The DNA of the CDR3 is TGTGCCAGCAGCTTAGAGGCTAGCGGGAGTATAACAGATACGCAGTATTTT. Its protein product is CASSLEASGSITDTQYF.

The chain carries TRBV4-3 and TRBJ2-7; 12 nucleotides align to TRBD2. The V and J ends lost 1 base and 6 bases, in that order; junction bases with no gene match: 7. The V gene's germline CDR1 is LGHNA and CDR2 YSLEER. CDR3 length: 16 amino acids. The CDR3 loop reads CASSQGARTSGVEQYF. The CDR3 DNA reads TGCGCCAGCAGCCAAGGAGCGAGGACTAGCGGGGTCGAGCAGTACTTC.

The rearrangement joins TRBV7-2 to TRBJ2-3; 7 bases align to TRBD2. Germline CDR1 SGHTA, CDR2 FQGNSA. V was pared by 5 bases and J by 1 base, with 12 bases of the junction left unmatched. The CDR3 length is 17 residues. The CDR3 loop reads CASSPIGGGFGTDTQYF. The CDR3, as DNA: TGTGCCAGCAGCCCCATCGGGGGAGGGTTCGGCACAGATACGCAGTATTTT.

The chain uses TRBV12-3 or TRBV12-4 and TRBJ2-1; D might be TRBD1 (6 bases). V was trimmed by 6 bases and J by 1 base, leaving 10 bases between them. The CDR3 is 14 residues long. The CDR3 loop is CASSPGTSYNEQFF. The CDR3 region has the DNA TGTGCCAGCAGCCCCGGGACATCCTACAATGAGCAGTTCTTC.

The chain combines TRBV4-3 with TRBJ2-3; the match to TRBD2 covers 7 bases. CDR1 is LGHNA, CDR2 YSLEER, per germline. The V and J ends lost 0 bases and 0 bases, in that order; junction bases with no gene match: 3. The CDR3 runs 16 residues. CDR3: CASSQDTSESTDTQYF. The CDR3 DNA reads as TGCGCCAGCAGCCAAGATACTAGCGAGAGCACAGATACGCAGTATTTT.

Only a few counts were recorded for this clonotype. The chain recombines TRBV7-2 with TRBJ1-1; D is ambiguous. Trimming shortened V by 6 bases and J by 9 bases, and 17 bases separated the two germline ends. Germline CDR1 reads SGHTA; CDR2 reads FQGNSA. The CDR3 is 13 residues long. CDR3 protein: CASSSATMEKAFF. The CDR3 bases are TGTGCCAGCAGTTCTGCTACCATGGAGAAAGCTTTCTTT. Looking up the rest from reference TRBV7-2 and TRBJ1-1 gives the full variable domain: GAGVSQSPSNKVTEKGKDVELRCDPISGHTALYWYRQSLGQGLEFLIYFQGNSAPDKSGLPSDRFSAERTGGSVSTLTIQRTQQEDSAVYLCASSSATMEKAFFGQGTRLTVV.

J is TRBJ2-1 and V is TRBV20-1; D remains ambiguous. V was cut by 6 bases and J by 6 bases, with 6 bases left in between. Germline CDR1 DFQATT, CDR2 SNEGSKA (reference sequence). This CDR3 spans 10 amino acids. CDR3: CSAIANEQFF. CDR3 sequence (DNA): TGCAGTGCCATTGCCAATGAGCAGTTCTTC.

This clonotype has a handful of counts. The CDR3 DNA follows: TGCGCCAGCAGATCCAGCGGGGGGGATCCAGATACGCAGTATTTT. Its protein product is CASRSSGGDPDTQYF. The rearrangement uses TRBV10-2 and TRBJ2-3; TRBD2 matches 10 bases. The V and J ends lost 6 bases and 4 bases, in that order; junction bases with no gene match: 7. The CDR3 contains 15 residues. Germline CDR1 is WSHSY and CDR2 is SAAADI.

This clonotype was observed a few times. This rearrangement joins TRBV5-1 to TRBJ1-4, with TRBD1 as a possible D gene (6 bases). The CDR3 loop spans 14 amino acids. V was trimmed by 7 bases and J by 3 bases, leaving 13 bases between them. Germline CDR1 is SGHRS and CDR2 is YFSETQ. CDR3 region: CASHWGPSNEKLFF. The CDR3 region has the DNA TGCGCCAGCCACTGGGGGCCGTCTAATGAAAAACTGTTTTTT.

The CDR3 bases are TGCAGTGCTAGAAGGGGTTCCTACAATGAGCAGTTCTTC. This encodes CSARRGSYNEQFF. The chain links TRBV20-1 to TRBJ2-1; tentative D call: TRBD1 (5 bases). This CDR3 is 13 amino acids long. V was trimmed by 2 bases and J by 1 base, leaving 6 bases between them. CDR1 and CDR2 (germline): DFQATT, SNEGSKA (reference sequence).

Worth noting for this clonotype: At one boundary the junction diverges from the germline segment, which might be a read error. The chain is built from TRBV6-5 and TRBJ2-5; no reliable D call. There are 11 residues in the CDR3. Germline V gene lookup returns CDR1 MNHEY and CDR2 SVGAGI. For the CDR3, the DNA is TGTGCCAGCAGTCATCAAGGGACCCAGTACTTC. Translating it yields CASSHQGTQYF.

This clonotype was observed many times. V usage is TRBV24-1 and J usage is TRBJ2-3; D call uncertain. The CDR3 contains 15 residues. Germline V gene lookup returns CDR1 KGHDR and CDR2 SFDVKD. With 6 bases removed from V and 3 bases from J, the gap between germline ends came to 15 bases. DNA for the CDR3: TGTGCCACCAGTATTGGGCCCTACCTTACAGATACGCAGTATTTT. It codes for CATSIGPYLTDTQYF.

This chain links TRBV6-2 or TRBV6-3 with TRBJ2-7; 7 bases are a match to TRBD2. V lost 7 bases, J lost 7 bases, and 7 bases stayed unmatched. Germline V lookup: CDR1 MNHEY, CDR2 SVGEGT. CDR3 length equals 12 residues. CDR3 coding DNA: TGTGCCAGCACCAACAGAGCGGGGGAGCAGTACTTC. It yields the protein CASTNRAGEQYF.

The chain carries TRBV9 and TRBJ2-7, with D tentatively TRBD1 or TRBD2 (5 bases each). Germline V CDR1 and CDR2: SGDLS, YYNGEE. This CDR3 has 15 amino acids. With 0 bases removed from V and 4 bases from J, the gap between germline ends came to 14 bases. CDR3 sequence reads: CASSVDEGFRYEQYF. The DNA of the CDR3 is TGTGCCAGCAGCGTAGATGAGGGGTTTAGGTACGAGCAGTACTTC.

This clonotype showed up just a few times. The chain is built from TRBV7-8 and TRBJ2-7; 8 nucleotides agree with TRBD1. The junction had 12 bases not matched to a gene; V was cut back by 5 bases and J by 0 bases. This CDR3 region has 17 residues. Germline CDR1 is SGHVS and CDR2 is FQNEAQ. The CDR3 DNA follows: TGTGCCAGCAGCCGCCCCCCCCGGGACAGGTCCTCCTACGAGCAGTACTTC. As protein: CASSRPPRDRSSYEQYF.

This clonotype was observed a single time. The genes are TRBV7-2 and TRBJ2-1; D gene ambiguous. CDR3 length: 13 amino acids. Looked up from germline, CDR1 is SGHTA and CDR2 is FQGNSA. The V end lost 1 base, the J end lost 5 bases, and 6 bases lay between the germline ends. As DNA, the CDR3 is TGTGCCAGCAGCTTAGAATATGACAATGAGCAGTTCTTC. Amino acid sequence: CASSLEYDNEQFF.

This clonotype was detected ten times or more. CDR3 sequence reads: CASSKGNYGYTF. The CDR3 DNA follows: TGTGCCAGCAGCAAAGGCAACTATGGCTACACCTTC. J is TRBJ1-2 and V is TRBV21-1. TRBV21-1 is listed as a pseudogene. This CDR3 contains 12 residues.

The CDR3 nucleotides read TGTGCCAGCAGCTCCCCTAGACTAGCGGGGGGCAATGAGCAGTTCTTC. Protein: CASSSPRLAGGNEQFF. The chain couples TRBV11-2 to TRBJ2-1; 13 bases are shared with TRBD2. This CDR3 spans 16 amino acids. Germline V gene lookup returns CDR1 SGHAT and CDR2 FQNNGV. Trimming took 4 bases from V and 6 from J; bases not matched to a gene: 6. The variable domain in full, with the rest retrieved from reference TRBV11-2 and TRBJ2-1, is EAGVAQSPRYKIIEKRQSVAFWCNPISGHATLYWYQQILGQGPKLLIQFQNNGVVDDSQLPKDRFSAERLKGVDSTLKIQPAKLEDSAVYLCASSSPRLAGGNEQFFGPGTRLTVL.